The rows below give T cell receptor beta chains drawn from one sample of a study of T cell responses to AZD1222 COVID-19 vaccine. This table comes from immunoSEQ multiplex PCR, and its TCRdb copy is limited to in-frame clones, with some not included. The data hold hundreds of thousands of clones, with about 92% observed a single time. The sample was peripheral blood, taken on day 0 of MenACWY control vaccination. These receptors were obtained from an adult in good health. Both conserved end residues are part of each CDR3. Fields, in order: CDR3 length, clone size, D gene, J gene, V gene, CDR3 DNA, CDR3 protein. A D gene is named only where the DNA matches it firmly. The size field is filled for only some rows; it gives once, few, many or a size class.

>13|once|-|TRBJ1-2|TRBV6-5
TGTGCCAGCAGTTACTCGAGGGCGATGGGCTACACCTTC
CASSYSRAMGYTF
>15|-|-|TRBJ1-6|TRBV30
TGTGCCTGGAGTGTGCGGGGATCCTATAATTCACCCCTCCACTTT
CAWSVRGSYNSPLHF
>18|-|TRBD1|TRBJ1-6|TRBV3-1/TRBV3-2
TGTGCCAGCAGCCAAGATGGGGGACAGCTCGTTTATAATTCACCCCTCCACTTT
CASSQDGGQLVYNSPLHF
>13|-|-|TRBJ1-1|TRBV30
TGTGCCTGGAGTGTACTTGGAGGGGGTGAAGCTTTCTTT
CAWSVLGGGEAFF
>14|-|TRBD2|TRBJ2-3|TRBV7-2
TGTGCCAGCAGCCCTAGCGGGGCGACAGATACGCAGTATTTT
CASSPSGATDTQYF
>15|-|-|TRBJ2-5|TRBV11-2
TGTGCCAGCAGTTCAACGACTCAAGTGTCGGAGACCCAGTACTTC
CASSSTTQVSETQYF
>13|-|-|TRBJ1-6|TRBV7-8
TGTGCCACCGAGTGGGGAGATAATTCACCCCTCCACTTT
CATEWGDNSPLHF
>16|-|TRBD1|TRBJ1-1|TRBV9
TGTGCCAGCAGCGTAGGCTCAGGGGGGGGGAACACTGAAGCTTTCTTT
CASSVGSGGGNTEAFF
>15|-|TRBD1|TRBJ1-3|TRBV5-1
TGCGCCAGCAGCTCGGCAGGGGGCTCTGGAAACACCATATATTTT
CASSSAGGSGNTIYF
>14|-|-|TRBJ2-1|TRBV3-1/TRBV3-2
TGTGCCAGCAGCCAAGATTACGGACAGCTTTTACAGTTCTTC
CASSQDYGQLLQFF
>13|-|-|TRBJ2-7|TRBV7-6
TGTGCCAGCAGCCAACAGGGTCCCTACGAGCAGTACTTC
CASSQQGPYEQYF
>12|-|-|TRBJ1-1|TRBV12-3/TRBV12-4
TGTGCCAGCAGAGCCGACACGTGGGAAGCTTTCTTT
CASRADTWEAFF
>14|-|-|TRBJ1-4|TRBV3-1/TRBV3-2
TGTGCCAGCAGCCCCGTCGGGGAGCCAGAAAAACTGTTTTTT
CASSPVGEPEKLFF
>14|-|-|TRBJ1-2|TRBV18
TGTGCCAGCTCACCGTACACAGAACAGAATGGCTACACCTTC
CASSPYTEQNGYTF
>16|once|-|TRBJ1-6|TRBV5-6
TGTGCCAGCAGCTTGAGTCTGGGTAACGTGGCTTCACCCCTCCACTTT
CASSLSLGNVASPLHF
>16|-|TRBD1|TRBJ1-2|TRBV7-2
TGTGCCAGCAGCTTACAAACAGGGGCGGTGGGATATGGCTACACCTTC
CASSLQTGAVGYGYTF
>17|-|TRBD2|TRBJ2-3|TRBV7-2
TGTGCCAGCAGCTTACCCCCTAGCGGGGGGGGTGGAGATACGCAGTATTTT
CASSLPPSGGGGDTQYF
>16|-|TRBD2|TRBJ2-7|TRBV11-2
TGTGCCAGCAGCTTATTTGGGACTAGCGGCGCCTACGAGCAGTACTTC
CASSLFGTSGAYEQYF
>15|-|-|TRBJ1-1|TRBV10-1
TGCGCCAGCAGGGAACAGAATTCCATGAACACTGAAGCTTTCTTT
CASREQNSMNTEAFF
>14|-|-|TRBJ1-1|TRBV7-2
TGTGCCAGCCGTCCTGGGGATTCGAACACTGAAGCTTTCTTT
CASRPGDSNTEAFF
>11|-|-|TRBJ1-6|TRBV30
TGTGCCTTGTCTGGGGGGTCACCCCTCCACTTT
CALSGGSPLHF
>12|-|-|TRBJ1-1|TRBV6-2/TRBV6-3
TGTGCCAGCAGTGCAGGGGTAACTGAAGCTTTCTTT
CASSAGVTEAFF
>15|-|-|TRBJ1-3|TRBV18
TGTGCCAGCTCACCATTAAGAGACTCTGGAAACACCATATATTTT
CASSPLRDSGNTIYF
>16|-|TRBD2|TRBJ2-1|TRBV9
TGTGCCAGCAGCGTAGCTCAGCGGGGGAACCACAATGAGCAGTTCTTC
CASSVAQRGNHNEQFF
>15|-|TRBD1|TRBJ2-3|TRBV3-1/TRBV3-2
TGTGCCAGCAGCGCCCGGGACAGGGTAGTAGATACGCAGTATTTT
CASSARDRVVDTQYF
>13|-|-|TRBJ1-1|TRBV5-1
TGCGCCAGCAGCTTGCAGGGTGGTACTGAAGCTTTCTTT
CASSLQGGTEAFF
>12|-|TRBD1|TRBJ2-7|TRBV28
TGTGCCAGCAGTGACAGGGTGTACGAGCAGTACTTC
CASSDRVYEQYF
>11|-|-|TRBJ2-5|TRBV5-6
TGTGCCAGCACCAGGGAGGAGACCCAGTACTTC
CASTREETQYF
>15|few|-|TRBJ1-2|TRBV5-6
TGTGCCAGCAGCTCCTCCGGAGGGACCCACTATGGCTACACCTTC
CASSSSGGTHYGYTF
>14|-|-|TRBJ2-7|TRBV2
TGTGCCAGCAGTGTGCTCTCCCTGGGCAACGAGCAGTACTTC
CASSVLSLGNEQYF
>14|-|-|TRBJ1-1|TRBV6-1
TGTGCCAGCAGTGAAGGGACCATAAACACTGAAGCTTTCTTT
CASSEGTINTEAFF
>14|-|-|TRBJ2-7|TRBV28
TGTGCCAGCAGTCTCCACCCAGGGTCCTACGAGCAGTACTTC
CASSLHPGSYEQYF
>15|-|-|TRBJ1-2|TRBV11-2
TGTGCCAGCAGCTTAGGGCGGGGGCTTGACTATGGCTACACCTTC
CASSLGRGLDYGYTF
>15|-|-|TRBJ1-4|TRBV3-1/TRBV3-2
TGTGCCAGCAGCCAAGATGCAGGGCTGAGCGAAAAACTGTTTTTT
CASSQDAGLSEKLFF
>13|-|TRBD2|TRBJ2-3|TRBV4-3
TGCGCCAGCAGCCAGGAGGCTAGCGGGGCACCGTATTTT
CASSQEASGAPYF
>14|-|-|TRBJ2-3|TRBV7-3
TGTGCCAGCAGCCCAGGACAGTCCACAGATACGCAGTATTTT
CASSPGQSTDTQYF
>15|-|-|TRBJ1-5|TRBV6-5
TGTGCCAGCAGTTCAACGGACGGCCGCAATCAGCCCCAGCATTTT
CASSSTDGRNQPQHF
>14|-|-|TRBJ1-6|TRBV6-5
TGTGCCAGCACCTCCTCAGCCTATAATTCACCCCTCCACTTT
CASTSSAYNSPLHF
>16|-|TRBD1|TRBJ2-2|TRBV2
TGTGCCAGCAGTCTGACCGGGACAGCGAACACCGGGGAGCTGTTTTTT
CASSLTGTANTGELFF
>15|-|TRBD1|TRBJ1-5|TRBV4-3
TGCGCCAGCAGCCAAGAAGGGGGCAAGGGTCAGCCCCAGCATTTT
CASSQEGGKGQPQHF
>15|-|TRBD1|TRBJ2-7|TRBV2
TGTGCCAGCAGTCGTGGACAGGGCGCCCCTCGGGAGCAGTACTTC
CASSRGQGAPREQYF
>14|-|-|TRBJ1-1|TRBV28
TGTGCCAGCAGTTTGCGCAGGATGAACACTGAAGCTTTCTTT
CASSLRRMNTEAFF
>16|-|TRBD1|TRBJ2-2|TRBV6-5
TGTGCCAGCAGTTATACAGGGGGTGGTTCGGGCGGGGAGCTGTTTTTT
CASSYTGGGSGGELFF
>17|-|TRBD1|TRBJ1-1|TRBV10-3
TGTGCCATCAGGGCGGGACAGGGGGCGCTTAGGAACACTGAAGCTTTCTTT
CAIRAGQGALRNTEAFF
>14|once|-|TRBJ1-1|TRBV6-4
TGTGCCAGCAGTGAGCAGGGACGGGTCACTGAAGCTTTCTTT
CASSEQGRVTEAFF